The clone carrying this T cell receptor beta chain showed up many times. The target antigen is unknown. These data come from a study of T cells in Graves' hyperthyroidism and ophthalmopathy. Study observations and caveats: Blood also held most thyroid clonotypes expanded beyond 0.001.

RNA transcripts provided the source from which TCR beta CDR3 regions were amplified. The HTBI primer set drove a first-round RT-PCR of the TCR CDR3. Via MiXCR, TCRdb re-called the multiplex PCR reads, giving one row per CDR3 protein. The table has a few hundred thousand distinct CDR3 sequences, under 60% seen once. This clonotype was obtained from a woman aged 18 to 35 with Graves' hyperthyroidism. Source material: peripheral blood or thyroid tissue (not recorded which).

DNA of the CDR3: TGTGCCAGCAGTTACTTGGGACTAGCGACCCGGACCCAGTACTTC. Its translation: CASSYLGLATRTQYF. This chain connects TRBV6-6 to TRBJ2-5; TRBD2 aligns across 10 bases. The germline V gene encodes CDR1 MNHNY and CDR2 SVGAGI (reference sequence). The CDR3 extends over 15 amino acids. V was pared by 1 base and J by 7 bases, with 6 bases of the junction left unmatched.